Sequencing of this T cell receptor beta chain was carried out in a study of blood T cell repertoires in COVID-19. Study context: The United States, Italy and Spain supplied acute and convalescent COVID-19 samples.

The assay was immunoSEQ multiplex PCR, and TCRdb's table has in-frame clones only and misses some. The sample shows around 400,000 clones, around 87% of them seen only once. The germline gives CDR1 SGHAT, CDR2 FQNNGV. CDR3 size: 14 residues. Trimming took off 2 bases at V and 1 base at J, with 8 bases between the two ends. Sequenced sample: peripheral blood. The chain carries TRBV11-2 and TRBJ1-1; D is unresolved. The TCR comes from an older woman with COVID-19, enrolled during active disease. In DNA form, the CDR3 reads TGTGCCAGCAGCTTAAGTGTGGCGAACACTGAAGCTTTCTTT. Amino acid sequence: CASSLSVANTEAFF.